This TCR beta chain was captured in a study of blood T cell repertoires in COVID-19. The data were produced by immunoSEQ multiplex PCR, yet TCRdb's version contains in-frame clones alone and is incomplete. The repertoire holds approximately 390,000 clones, with 90% as singletons. There are 14 residues in the CDR3. Germline V CDR1 and CDR2: MDHEN, SYDVKM. V was cut by 8 bases and J by 1 base, with 12 bases left in between. The sequencing sample was made of peripheral blood. The source is a man aged 18 to 30 with active or convalescent COVID-19. The chain recombines TRBV28 with TRBJ1-3, with D possibly matching TRBD1 (6 bases). The CDR3 DNA reads as TGTGCCAGCCGATGGACAGCGTCTGGAAACACCATATATTTT. Protein: CASRWTASGNTIYF.